The sequence of this T cell receptor (beta chain) was determined in a study of blood T cell repertoires in COVID-19. As regards this clone: It is unclear where the CDR3 begins or ends on the DNA, so no DNA is shown, and the CDR3 is as TCRdb lists it.

Per the original methods: For nucleated cells, counts were estimated from reference gene primer amplification. Sequencing was performed with immunoSEQ multiplex PCR; in TCRdb, only in-frame clones are kept and a portion is missing. That table gives V, J and clone size, and the DNA gave D and trimming. The repertoire holds hundreds of thousands of clones, with 70% to 85% as singletons. Sequencing was performed on peripheral blood. The clonotype was recovered from an elderly woman with acute or convalescent COVID-19.

Here the CDR3 reads CASSLRLRAGELFF. V gene TRBV7-8 combines with J gene TRBJ2-2; TRBD2 is the table's D call and was not checked against the DNA. Termini included, the CDR3 measures 14 amino acids. Germline CDR1 and CDR2: SGHVS and FQNEAQ.